The 7 T cell receptor beta chains in this list originate from one sample, sequenced in a study of blood T cell repertoires in COVID-19 (dated by TCRdb to about 2020). Library generation was performed with the immunoSEQ multiplex PCR assay. Not all clones reach the TCRdb copy of this immuneACCESS table, which keeps in-frame sequences only. Checked studies attribute under half of the gap to unresolved V genes and leave the rest unexplained. This sample is represented by around 100,000 clones; 75% to 90% of them were singletons. The ten largest account for 4% to 5.5% of the sample. The specimen sequenced was peripheral blood. All receptors come from a human donor in a cohort sampled during active COVID-19.

The chain joins TRBV3-1 (or the pseudogene TRBV3-2) to TRBJ1-6, with D possibly matching TRBD1 (5 bases). V lost 6 bases and J 5 bases, leaving 14 bases between the germline ends. The CDR3 runs 15 residues. Germline values: CDR1 LGHDT, CDR2 YNNKEL (reference sequence). This chain's CDR3 is CASRSRDINNSPLHF. Here the CDR3 DNA reads TGTGCCAGCAGAAGCAGGGATATTAATAATTCACCCCTCCACTTT.

The chain couples TRBV5-1 to TRBJ2-1; D possibly corresponds to TRBD2 (6 bases). This CDR3 is 16 amino acids long. CDR1 and CDR2 from the germline V gene are SGHRS and YFSETQ. V was clipped by 3 bases and J by 3 bases, with 16 bases between them. The DNA for the CDR3 is TGCGCCAGCAGCTCCTTTGGGCTAGCGAACTACAATGAGCAGTTCTTC. Translated: CASSSFGLANYNEQFF.

The V call is TRBV4-2, the J call TRBJ2-1, with 14 bases matching TRBD2. Germline-derived CDR1 and CDR2 are LGHNA and YNFKEQ. Losses at the gene ends were 3 bases for V and 6 bases for J; bases not matched to a gene: 1. CDR3 size: 15 residues. CDR3 sequence (DNA): TGTGCCAGCAGCCAGACTAGCGGGGGGGTCAATGAGCAGTTCTTC. It yields the protein CASSQTSGGVNEQFF.

This chain connects TRBV6-5 to TRBJ1-2; a possible D gene is TRBD1 (5 bases). V lost 8 bases and J lost 8, with 18 bases in between. The germline gives CDR1 MNHEY, CDR2 SVGAGI. The CDR3 spans 13 residues. The CDR3 spells CASSWTSYGGYTF. The CDR3, as DNA: TGTGCCAGCTCCTGGACATCATACGGGGGCTACACCTTC.

The chain is built from TRBV9 and TRBJ2-5, with TRBD2 matching over 10 bases. This CDR3 region has 15 residues. From germline, CDR1 is SGDLS and CDR2 YYNGEE. Germline trimming cut 6 bases from V and 0 bases from J; bases unmatched to any gene: 5. The DNA for the CDR3 is TGTGCCAGCACCCCAACTAGCGGGGACCAAGAGACCCAGTACTTC. Protein sequence: CASTPTSGDQETQYF.

This chain joins TRBV6-6 and TRBJ1-2, with 7 bases identical to TRBD1. The CDR3 is made up of 13 amino acids. CDR1 and CDR2 (germline): MNHNY, SVGAGI (reference sequence). J was trimmed by 4 bases and V by 4 bases; bases with no gene match: 3. CDR3 sequence (DNA): TGTGCCAGCAGTTTGGGACAGACCTATGGCTACACCTTC. Amino acid sequence: CASSLGQTYGYTF.

The chain is built from TRBV19 and TRBJ1-2; TRBD1 aligns across 9 bases. V trimming: 5 bases; J trimming: 8 bases; junction bases outside the gene matches: 18. This CDR3 is 17 amino acids long. Looked up from germline, CDR1 is LNHDA and CDR2 is SQIVND (reference sequence). The CDR3 loop reads CASSEQGARGVGHGYTF. The CDR3, as DNA: TGTGCCAGTAGTGAACAGGGGGCGCGAGGAGTGGGGCACGGCTACACCTTC.